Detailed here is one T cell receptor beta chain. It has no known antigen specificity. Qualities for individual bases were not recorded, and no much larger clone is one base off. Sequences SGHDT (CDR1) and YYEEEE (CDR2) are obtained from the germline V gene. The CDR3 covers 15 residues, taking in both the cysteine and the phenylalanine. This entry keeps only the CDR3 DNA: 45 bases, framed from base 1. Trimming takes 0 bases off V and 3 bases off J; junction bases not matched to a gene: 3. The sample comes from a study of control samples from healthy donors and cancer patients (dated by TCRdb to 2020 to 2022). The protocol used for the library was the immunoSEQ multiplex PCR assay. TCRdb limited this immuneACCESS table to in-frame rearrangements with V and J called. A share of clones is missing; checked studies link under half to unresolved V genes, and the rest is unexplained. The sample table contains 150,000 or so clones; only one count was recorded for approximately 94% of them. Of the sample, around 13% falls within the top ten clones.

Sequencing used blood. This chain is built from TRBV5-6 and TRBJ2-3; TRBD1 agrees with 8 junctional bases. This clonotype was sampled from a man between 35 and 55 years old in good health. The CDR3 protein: CASSLGTGKTDTQYF. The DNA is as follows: TGTGCCAGCAGCTTGGGGACAGGGAAGACAGATACGCAGTATTTT.